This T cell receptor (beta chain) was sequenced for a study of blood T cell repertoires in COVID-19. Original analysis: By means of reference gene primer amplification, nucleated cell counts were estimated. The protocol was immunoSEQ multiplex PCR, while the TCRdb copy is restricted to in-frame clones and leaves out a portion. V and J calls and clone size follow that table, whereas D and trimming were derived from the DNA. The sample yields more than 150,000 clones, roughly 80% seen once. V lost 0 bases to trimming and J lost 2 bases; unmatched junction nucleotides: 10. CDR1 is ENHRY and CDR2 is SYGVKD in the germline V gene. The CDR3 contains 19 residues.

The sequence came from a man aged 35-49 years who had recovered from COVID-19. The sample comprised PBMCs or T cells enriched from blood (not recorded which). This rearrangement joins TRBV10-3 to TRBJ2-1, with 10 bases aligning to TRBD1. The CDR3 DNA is TGTGCCATCAGTGAGTCAGGGAGACAGGGGGCTATCGCCTACAATGAGCAGTTCTTC. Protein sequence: CAISESGRQGAIAYNEQFF.